Here is one T cell receptor beta chain with its context. This sample is part of a study of cytomegalovirus exposure and HLA in healthy donors. The overall study: T cells numbering about 200 million yielded some 100 million unique TCR beta sequences in an earlier analysis.

J lost 5 bases, V lost 0 bases, and 5 bases had no gene match. CDR1 is ENHRY, CDR2 SYGVKD, per germline. This CDR3 region has 17 residues. The PCR made use of 60 Vbeta and 13 Jbeta primers. Profiling relied on immunoSEQ multiplex PCR, and the TCRdb table lists in-frame clones only, not all of them. The sample includes about 190,000 clones, about four fifths of them seen just once. This clonotype was obtained from a woman under 30 in good health and CMV-seronegative. Input material: PBMCs. This chain joins TRBV10-3 and TRBJ2-2; 11 bases line up with TRBD2. The DNA for the CDR3 is TGTGCCATCAGTGAGTCGGGACTAGCGGTACAGACCGGGGAGCTGTTTTTT. Amino acids: CAISESGLAVQTGELFF.